This entry lists 29 T cell receptor beta chains sequenced from one sample in a study of blood T cell repertoires in COVID-19 (dated by TCRdb to about 2020). Library preparation was by the immunoSEQ multiplex PCR assay. TCRdb took this table from immuneACCESS and kept in-frame rearrangements with V and J called. Such tables lack part of the clones; where checked against another copy, unresolved V genes explain under half of the gap, and the rest is unexplained. For this sample the table gives some 58,000 clones, of which 90% were detected only once. The ten biggest clones cover roughly 6.2% of the sample. Sequenced: peripheral blood. These receptors all come from a man aged 35 to 55 with acute or convalescent COVID-19.

In regard to this clone: The junction departs from the called germline gene at one end, perhaps through a read error. J is TRBJ2-7 and V is TRBV29-1; 10 positions agree with TRBD1. Looked up from germline, CDR1 is SQVTM and CDR2 is ANQGSEA. The CDR3 sequence is 14 residues long. The CDR3 region is CSVEATGGVYEQYF. CDR3 coding DNA: TGCAGCGTAGAAGCGACAGGGGGCGTTTACGAGCAGTACTTC.

The chain links TRBV3-1 (or the pseudogene TRBV3-2) to TRBJ2-7; TRBD2 matches 13 bases. Germline CDR1 and CDR2: LGHDT and YNNKEL (reference sequence). V was clipped by 0 bases and J by 0 bases; unmatched bases: 20. This CDR3 has 23 amino acids. DNA for the CDR3: TGTGCCAGCAGCCAAGATGGGATTAGGGGGCGAGGACTAGCGGGAGACGTCTCCTACGAGCAGTACTTC. Translated, it gives CASSQDGIRGRGLAGDVSYEQYF.

The chain links TRBV7-9 to TRBJ2-7; 7 bases match TRBD1. CDR3 length: 14 residues. The junction had 8 bases not matched to a gene; V was cut back by 5 bases and J by 4 bases. CDR1 and CDR2 (germline): SEHNR, FQNEAQ (reference sequence). The CDR3 region is CASSPDRVPYEQYF. As DNA, the CDR3 is TGTGCCAGCAGCCCCGACAGGGTACCATACGAGCAGTACTTC.

This clone was observed a handful of times. This chain joins TRBV29-1 and TRBJ2-7, with 9 bases aligning to TRBD2. The V gene's germline CDR1 is SQVTM and CDR2 ANQGSEA. This CDR3 is built from 14 residues. V shed 4 bases and J 4 bases; nucleotides not matched to a gene: 8. CDR3 bases: TGCAGCGTTGCAATTAGCGGGAGTGCGTACGAGCAGTACTTC. Translating gives CSVAISGSAYEQYF.

The chain has TRBV7-6 and TRBJ2-5; possibly TRBD1 for D (5 bases). The CDR3 loop spans 12 amino acids. Germline V lookup: CDR1 SGHVS, CDR2 FNYEAQ. The V gene lost 5 bases and the J gene lost 5 bases, with 9 bases spanning the gap. In DNA form, the CDR3 reads TGTGCCAGCAGCGGCGACAGCGAGACCCAGTACTTC. It codes for CASSGDSETQYF.

This clone is a singleton in its sample. V is TRBV5-4 and J is TRBJ1-1, with D possibly matching TRBD1 (6 bases). The CDR3 has 15 amino acids. V was trimmed by 4 bases and J by 0 bases, leaving 13 bases between them. CDR1 and CDR2 from the germline V gene are SGHNT and YYREEE (reference sequence). This CDR3 reads CASSPRGWMNTEAFF. CDR3 nucleotide sequence: TGTGCCAGCAGCCCCAGGGGTTGGATGAACACTGAAGCTTTCTTT.

This sequence joins TRBV4-1 and TRBJ2-2; 7 nucleotides align to TRBD2. The V gene's germline CDR1 is MGHRA and CDR2 YSYEKL. This CDR3 has 13 residues. V was clipped by 4 bases and J by 13 bases; unmatched bases: 9. Written as DNA, the CDR3 is TGCGCCAGCAGCCCCCATGAGCGGGGCGGGCTGTTTTTT. This codes for CASSPHERGGLFF.

This chain uses TRBV27 with TRBJ1-1, with 7 bases aligning to TRBD1. This CDR3 is 14 amino acids long. Germline CDR1 reads MNHEY; CDR2 reads SMNVEV (reference sequence). The ends lost 4 bases at V and 6 bases at J; junction bases unmatched: 8. CDR3 coding DNA: TGTGCCAGCAGTTCCGACAGGGCGGCCCCTGAAGCTTTCTTT. It codes for CASSSDRAAPEAFF.

The chain recombines TRBV4-3 with TRBJ2-7; 7 nucleotides match TRBD1. The J segment lost 0 bases and the V segment lost 4 bases, leaving 3 bases of the junction unmatched. The CDR3 has 14 amino acids. CDR1 is LGHNA and CDR2 is YSLEER in the germline V gene. CDR3 nucleotides: TGCGCCAGCAGCCCGACAGGGCTCTCCTACGAGCAGTACTTC. Its protein product is CASSPTGLSYEQYF.

The chain recombines TRBV9 with TRBJ1-1; TRBD1 is a possible D gene (6 bases). In germline, CDR1 is SGDLS, CDR2 YYNGEE. CDR3 length equals 15 residues. Trimming removed 4 bases from V and 4 bases from J, with 17 bases in between. This CDR3 is CASSPRGHLGTEAFF. DNA for the CDR3: TGTGCCAGCAGCCCACGGGGACACCTAGGCACTGAAGCTTTCTTT.

This chain connects TRBV5-6 to TRBJ1-4; 7 nucleotides line up with TRBD1. CDR3 length equals 15 residues. The V and J ends lost 4 bases and 5 bases, in that order; junction bases with no gene match: 8. The germline V gene encodes CDR1 SGHDT and CDR2 YYEEEE. The CDR3 coding sequence is TGTGCCAGCAGCCGCACGGACAGGCGGAATGAAAAACTGTTTTTT. Its translation: CASSRTDRRNEKLFF.

This clone was seen a single time. The V gene is TRBV27, the J gene TRBJ2-7, with TRBD1 identical over 10 bases. The trim removed 3 bases at V and 1 base at J, leaving 3 bases unmatched. CDR3 length: 15 residues. CDR1 is MNHEY, CDR2 SMNVEV, per germline (reference sequence). In DNA, the CDR3 is TGTGCCAGCAGTTTTAGGACAGGGGGGTCCTACGAGCAGTACTTC. The encoded protein is CASSFRTGGSYEQYF.

The count of this clone is one. The chain joins TRBV27 to TRBJ2-7, with a weak D call TRBD2 (6 bases). The CDR3 is made up of 17 amino acids. Germline CDR1 reads MNHEY; CDR2 reads SMNVEV (reference sequence). The V end was cut by 6 bases, the J end by 0 bases, with 21 bases between. The CDR3 region has the DNA TGTGCCAGCAGCCAACGGGGAGGAGCGGCGGGCTCCTACGAGCAGTACTTC. Protein product: CASSQRGGAAGSYEQYF.

The J gene is TRBJ1-4, the V gene TRBV9, with 8 bases matching TRBD1. There are 15 residues in the CDR3. Germline CDR1 reads SGDLS; CDR2 reads YYNGEE. The ends lost 4 bases at V and 6 bases at J; junction bases unmatched: 8. CDR3 protein: CASSLDRGGYEKLFF. The CDR3 DNA sequence: TGTGCCAGCAGCCTCGACAGGGGTGGATATGAAAAACTGTTTTTT.

The V and J genes are TRBV7-2 and TRBJ2-5, with D perhaps TRBD2 (5 bases). CDR3 length: 13 residues. Trimming pared 2 bases from V and 5 bases from J, leaving 9 bases between. Germline values: CDR1 SGHTA, CDR2 FQGNSA. The CDR3 region has the DNA TGTGCCAGCAGCTTAATTGGCGGGGAGACCCAGTACTTC. Encoded protein: CASSLIGGETQYF.

The CDR3 reads CASSKVGNEGAQNYGYTF. The CDR3, as DNA: TGTGCCAGCAGCAAAGTAGGTAATGAGGGGGCGCAGAACTATGGCTACACCTTC. V usage is TRBV21-1 and J usage is TRBJ1-2; the table's D call, TRBD1, was not checked against the DNA. TRBV21-1 is recorded as a pseudogene. The CDR3 spans 18 residues.

The chain links TRBV7-2 to TRBJ2-3; 7 nucleotides match TRBD1. This CDR3 comprises 14 residues. Germline V gene sequence: CDR1 SGHTA, CDR2 FQGNSA. V lost 3 bases to trimming and J lost 1 base; unmatched junction nucleotides: 1. The CDR3 sequence: CASSFDRGTDTQYF. As DNA, the CDR3 is TGTGCCAGCAGCTTCGACAGGGGCACAGATACGCAGTATTTT.

This rearrangement joins TRBV4-1 to TRBJ2-3; D might be TRBD1 (6 bases). Germline-derived CDR1 and CDR2 are MGHRA and YSYEKL. Trimming took off 0 bases at V and 1 base at J, with 14 bases between the two ends. The CDR3 is 17 residues long. The CDR3 loop reads CASSQEPTGAGTDTQYF. The CDR3, as DNA: TGCGCCAGCAGCCAAGAGCCGACAGGTGCCGGCACAGATACGCAGTATTTT.

The chain combines TRBV24-1 with TRBJ2-1, with a possible D match to TRBD2 (6 bases). The CDR3 has 16 residues. Trimming stripped 0 bases from V and 7 bases from J, with 15 bases between. Germline lookup yields CDR1 KGHDR and CDR2 SFDVKD. The CDR3 DNA reads as TGTGCCACCAGTGATTTGTGGCAGGGAGGAAAAAATGAGCAGTTCTTC. This gives the protein CATSDLWQGGKNEQFF.

This rearrangement joins TRBV30 to TRBJ2-7; D perhaps matches TRBD2 (6 bases). Trimming cost V 0 bases and J 4 bases, with 13 bases left between them. This CDR3 has 14 amino acids. Germline-derived CDR1 and CDR2 are GTSNPN and SVGIG (reference sequence). CDR3 sequence: CAWSVRGSRYEQYF. The CDR3 DNA is TGTGCCTGGAGTGTACGGGGGTCTCGATACGAGCAGTACTTC.

The genes are TRBV2 and TRBJ1-1, with 9 bases fitting TRBD1. CDR1 is SNHLY and CDR2 is FYNNEI in the germline V gene. The CDR3 runs 16 residues. V shed 6 bases and J 0 bases; nucleotides not matched to a gene: 8. CDR3 nucleotides: TGTGCCAGCAGCGAACAGGGGGCTGGGATGAACACTGAAGCTTTCTTT. Protein product: CASSEQGAGMNTEAFF.

The genes are TRBV4-3 and TRBJ1-1; a weak D match, TRBD1 (5 bases). Germline V gene sequence: CDR1 LGHNA, CDR2 YSLEER. The CDR3 length is 15 residues. V was shortened by 1 base and J by 3 bases, with 12 bases between the two germline ends. CDR3 sequence: CASSQVEGGDTEAFF. The CDR3 bases are TGCGCCAGCAGCCAAGTGGAGGGAGGGGACACTGAAGCTTTCTTT.

The chain combines TRBV28 with TRBJ2-7, with D possibly being TRBD1 (6 bases). This CDR3 has 12 amino acids. CDR1 MDHEN and CDR2 SYDVKM come from the germline V gene. V dropped 5 bases and J dropped 11 bases, with 16 bases sitting between them. As DNA, the CDR3 is TGTGCCAGCAGTCAATACAGGGTGGGGGAGTACTTC. Translated: CASSQYRVGEYF. The whole variable domain, remainder taken from reference TRBV28 and TRBJ2-7, is DVKVTQSSRYLVKRTGEKVFLECVQDMDHENMFWYRQDPGLGLRLIYFSYDVKMKEKGDIPEGYSVSREKKERFSLILESASTNQTSMYLCASSQYRVGEYFGPGTRLTVT.

CDR3 protein: CAISESERGRGYGYTF. The CDR3 nucleotides are TGTGCCATCAGTGAGTCAGAAAGAGGGAGAGGCTATGGCTACACCTTC. This chain links TRBV10-3 with TRBJ1-2; the D is unclear. The V end lost 0 bases, the J end lost 4 bases, and 15 bases lay between the germline ends. The CDR3 is 16 residues long. CDR1 is ENHRY, CDR2 SYGVKD, per germline.

The chain recombines TRBV4-1 with TRBJ2-7; TRBD2 is a possible D gene (6 bases). Germline lookup yields CDR1 MGHRA and CDR2 YSYEKL. The CDR3 contains 15 residues. Between the trimmed V and J ends, which lost 0 bases and 3 bases, there was a span of 12 bases. CDR3 DNA: TGCGCCAGCAGCCAAGAAGGGCGGGGTTACTACGAGCAGTACTTC. Amino acid sequence: CASSQEGRGYYEQYF.

The V gene is TRBV30, the J gene TRBJ1-2, with D perhaps matching TRBD1 (6 bases). V was trimmed by 0 bases and J by 8 bases, leaving 19 bases between them. Per germline, CDR1 GTSNPN and CDR2 SVGIG (reference sequence). CDR3 size: 15 residues. CDR3 sequence reads: CAWSVHLRGARGYTF. Here the CDR3 DNA reads TGTGCCTGGAGTGTACATCTTCGGGGGGCGCGGGGCTACACCTTC.

This clone was recorded once. V and J are TRBV10-1 and TRBJ2-1; 15 nucleotides match TRBD2. Germline V lookup: CDR1 WNHNN, CDR2 SYGVQD (reference sequence). This CDR3 is 16 amino acids long. J gave up 6 bases and V 5 bases, and 5 bases lay outside the gene matches. CDR3 DNA sequence: TGCGCCAGCAGTCGACGGACTAGCGGGAGGGGCAATGAGCAGTTCTTC. This encodes CASSRRTSGRGNEQFF.

This chain connects TRBV30 to TRBJ1-4; D gene uncertain. The CDR3 extends over 14 amino acids. V was pared by 0 bases and J by 0 bases, with 5 bases between. Per germline, CDR1 GTSNPN and CDR2 SVGIG (reference sequence). The CDR3 region is CAWSVTTTNEKLFF. CDR3 coding DNA: TGTGCCTGGAGTGTGACAACAACTAATGAAAAACTGTTTTTT.

The gene calls are TRBV7-6 and TRBJ2-7; 9 bases are a match to TRBD1. This CDR3 has 15 amino acids. Germline lookup yields CDR1 SGHVS and CDR2 FNYEAQ. The junction had 11 bases not matched to a gene; V was cut back by 1 base and J by 10 bases. The CDR3 DNA reads TGTGCCAGCAGCTTAGATCGATCGGGACAGGGAATACAGTACTTC. Translation gives CASSLDRSGQGIQYF. The full variable domain, rest sourced from reference TRBV7-6 and TRBJ2-7, is GAGVSQSPRYKVTKRGQDVALRCDPISGHVSLYWYRQALGQGPEFLTYFNYEAQQDKSGLPNDRFSAERPEGSISTLTIQRTEQRDSAMYRCASSLDRSGQGIQYFGPGTRLTVT.